Listed below are T cell receptor beta chains from one sample, sequenced in a study of molecular identifiers for immune sequencing clone quantification. TCRdb re-derived calls from the PCR reads in MiXCR, one entry per CDR3 protein. This table has about 510,000 distinct CDR3 sequences, around 25% appearing once. The sequenced sample consisted of naive CD8+ T cells from blood, with Jurkat cell RNA spiked in. All receptors derive from a human donor in good health. Some libraries in this study had Jurkat cell RNA spiked in. Each CDR3 is given with its conserved first and last residue. A D gene is named only where the DNA matches it firmly. Where a row states a size, it is once, few, many or the class of an expanded clone; other rows omit it.

size,V,J,D,CDR3,DNA
NA,TRBV6-2/TRBV6-3,TRBJ2-7,NA,CASRPGTQEGYEQYF,TGTGCCAGCAGGCCTGGGACTCAAGAGGGCTACGAGCAGTACTTC
NA,TRBV27,TRBJ2-7,TRBD2,CASSVLGVAGAYEQYF,TGTGCCAGCAGTGTTCTGGGAGTAGCGGGAGCCTACGAGCAGTACTTC
many,TRBV7-9,TRBJ2-1,TRBD2,CASSLEGLAYNEQFF,TGTGCCAGCAGCTTAGAAGGACTAGCGTACAATGAGCAGTTCTTC
many,TRBV12-3/TRBV12-4,TRBJ2-7,TRBD1,CASSGTGTTYEQYF,TGTGCCAGCAGTGGGACAGGGACCACCTACGAGCAGTACTTC
many,TRBV4-1,TRBJ2-7,TRBD2,CASSHGTSGYEQYF,TGCGCCAGCAGCCATGGGACTAGCGGCTACGAGCAGTACTTC
few,TRBV4-3,TRBJ1-3,NA,CASSPGRVGASLGLRSGNTIYF,TGCGCCAGCAGCCCGGGCCGTGTTGGAGCTTCTCTGGGGCTAAGGTCTGGAAACACCATATATTTT
many,TRBV5-1,TRBJ2-3,NA,CASSPFDGGDTQYF,TGCGCCAGCAGCCCCTTCGATGGAGGGGATACGCAGTATTTT
many,TRBV18,TRBJ2-6,NA,CASSPRTEEGATGANVLTF,TGTGCCAGCTCACCAAGAACCGAGGAGGGGGCGACTGGGGCCAACGTCCTGACTTTC
NA,TRBV5-4,TRBJ1-2,NA,CASSYNYGKGGTF,TGTGCCAGCAGCTATAACTATGGCAAGGGGGGCACCTTC
few,TRBV4-3,TRBJ2-7,NA,CASSQWGGGVADEQYF,TGCGCCAGCAGCCAATGGGGAGGGGGCGTAGCCGACGAGCAGTACTTC
many,TRBV7-9,TRBJ2-7,TRBD1,CASSPGQGWDEQYF,TGTGCCAGCAGCCCGGGACAGGGGTGGGACGAGCAGTACTTC
NA,TRBV6-4,TRBJ1-5,NA,CASLVSRSNQPQHF,TGTGCCAGCCTGGTAAGTCGGAGCAATCAGCCCCAGCATTTT
NA,TRBV3-1,TRBJ2-3,TRBD1,CASSQDRGGAVTDTQYF,TGTGCCAGCAGCCAAGACCGAGGGGGCGCGGTCACAGATACGCAGTATTTT
few,TRBV7-9,TRBJ2-3,NA,CASSFTTMGTDTQYF,TGTGCCAGCAGCTTTACTACCATGGGCACAGATACGCAGTATTTT
NA,TRBV7-9,TRBJ2-7,TRBD2,CASSWEGSYEQYF,TGTGCCAGCAGCTGGGAGGGTTCCTACGAGCAGTACTTC
NA,TRBV27,TRBJ1-4,TRBD1,CASREGQGGANEKLFF,TGTGCCAGCAGAGAGGGACAGGGGGGAGCTAATGAAAAACTGTTTTTT
few,TRBV2,TRBJ1-1,TRBD1,CASPNPRGTEAFF,TGTGCCAGCCCAAATCCCAGGGGGACTGAAGCTTTCTTT
many,TRBV9,TRBJ2-5,TRBD2,CASSVAGGAETQYF,TGTGCCAGCAGCGTAGCGGGAGGCGCTGAGACCCAGTACTTC
NA,TRBV28,TRBJ2-7,NA,CASSRLAWAEQHF,TGTGCCAGCAGTCGGCTCGCCTGGGCCGAGCAGCACTTC
NA,TRBV6-5,TRBJ1-1,NA,CATVNRVNTEAFF,TGTGCCACCGTAAACCGGGTGAACACTGAAGCTTTCTTT
NA,TRBV7-6,TRBJ1-1,NA,CASSRPVGEEDTEAFF,TGTGCCAGCAGCCGCCCCGTAGGGGAGGAGGACACTGAAGCTTTCTTT
NA,TRBV24-1,TRBJ2-1,NA,CATPFGGGPYNEQFF,TGTGCCACCCCGTTTGGTGGGGGACCTTACAATGAGCAGTTCTTC
many,TRBV7-9,TRBJ1-1,TRBD1,CASSAGQGAKDTEAFF,TGTGCCAGCAGCGCGGGACAGGGGGCAAAGGACACTGAAGCTTTCTTT
NA,TRBV29-1,TRBJ1-2,NA,CSVDPPGAYYGYTF,TGCAGCGTTGACCCCCCGGGGGCATACTATGGCTACACCTTC
NA,TRBV4-1,TRBJ2-5,NA,CASSQEVSGEETQYF,TGCGCCAGCAGCCAAGAGGTCTCGGGGGAAGAGACCCAGTACTTC
NA,TRBV7-3,TRBJ2-7,TRBD2,CASSLTGTSDEQYF,TGTGCCAGCAGCTTAACCGGGACTAGCGACGAGCAGTACTTC
many,TRBV12-3/TRBV12-4,TRBJ2-6,NA,CASSSEGPGMLGANVLTF,TGTGCCAGCAGCTCGGAGGGGCCAGGAATGTTAGGGGCCAACGTCCTGACTTTC
NA,TRBV6-6,TRBJ1-4,NA,CASQATYNEKLFF,TGTGCCAGTCAAGCCACCTATAATGAAAAACTGTTTTTT
NA,TRBV28,TRBJ2-1,TRBD2,CASSFRLAPEQFF,TGTGCCAGCAGTTTTAGACTAGCGCCGGAGCAGTTCTTC
few,TRBV4-3,TRBJ1-1,NA,CASSQDLGDNYLNTEAFF,TGCGCCAGCAGCCAAGATTTAGGGGACAACTACTTGAACACTGAAGCTTTCTTT
many,TRBV2,TRBJ2-5,TRBD2,CASNPGTNQETQYF,TGTGCCAGCAACCCCGGGACTAACCAAGAGACCCAGTACTTC
NA,TRBV6-5,TRBJ2-5,TRBD2,CASRGLAGGETQYF,TGTGCCAGCAGAGGACTAGCGGGGGGAGAGACCCAGTACTTC
NA,TRBV7-6,TRBJ2-3,NA,CASSLEWSTDTQYF,TGTGCCAGCAGCTTAGAGTGGAGCACAGATACGCAGTATTTT
NA,TRBV7-6,TRBJ1-1,NA,CASSLVGRNTEAFF,TGTGCCAGCAGCTTAGTTGGGAGGAACACTGAAGCTTTCTTT
NA,TRBV3-1,TRBJ2-7,TRBD2,CASSPGLADYNYEQYF,TGTGCCAGCAGCCCTGGACTAGCGGATTATAACTACGAGCAGTACTTC
NA,TRBV29-1,TRBJ1-2,TRBD1,CSVVGGTGGVWKDGYTF,TGCAGCGTTGTAGGGGGGACAGGGGGAGTTTGGAAAGATGGCTACACCTTC
few,TRBV12-3/TRBV12-4,TRBJ1-2,TRBD1,CASSRVPGTAVAYGYTF,TGTGCCAGCAGTCGAGTACCAGGGACAGCGGTTGCATATGGCTACACCTTC
many,TRBV20-1,TRBJ2-7,NA,CSAISEEAVYEQYF,TGCAGTGCCATTAGCGAAGAGGCGGTCTACGAGCAGTACTTC
NA,TRBV15,TRBJ2-7,TRBD1,CATSNRDRGNEQYF,TGTGCCACCAGCAACCGGGACAGGGGAAACGAGCAGTACTTC
many,TRBV14,TRBJ2-7,NA,CASSQVGTYEQYF,TGTGCCAGCAGCCAAGTTGGGACCTACGAGCAGTACTTC
few,TRBV4-1,TRBJ1-5,NA,CASSQISLTGTANQPQHF,TGCGCCAGCAGCCAAATTTCCCTAACGGGGACCGCGAATCAGCCCCAGCATTTT
few,TRBV15,TRBJ1-3,NA,CATSPSGFSGNTIYF,TGTGCCACCAGCCCAAGCGGGTTCTCTGGAAACACCATATATTTT
NA,TRBV25-1,TRBJ2-1,NA,CASSETSNEQFF,TGTGCCAGCAGTGAGACTAGCAATGAGCAGTTCTTC